The present TCR beta chain was sequenced within a study of control samples from healthy donors and cancer patients (dated by TCRdb to the early 2020s). Receptor amplification or capture employed the immunoSEQ multiplex PCR assay. The immuneACCESS repertoire file appears here via TCRdb, limited to in-frame rearrangements. These files lack a portion of the clones; in checked studies, under half of the deficit traces to unresolved V genes, and the cause of the others is not known. Across this sample there are about 18,000 clones, with about 85% seen only once. The top ten clonotypes cover around 32% of the sample. CDR1 SGHTA and CDR2 FQGNSA were looked up in the germline V gene. From the cysteine through the phenylalanine, the CDR3 covers 14 amino acids. The DNA shown is the 42-base CDR3, in frame from base 1. V is shortened by 1 base, J by 3 bases, and the region joining them spans 10 bases. Of note for this clone: The clone's antigen remains unknown. No base qualities exist here, and no much larger clone lies one base off it.

This receptor was obtained from a woman aged 70-85 years with lung cancer. The chain is assembled from TRBV7-2 and TRBJ2-7, with no reliable assignment of the D segment. Source material: PBMCs. The CDR3 protein: CASSLVVSNYEQYF. In nucleotide form, the sequence is TGTGCCAGCAGCTTAGTGGTTTCAAACTACGAGCAGTACTTC.